A single sample gave rise to the 3 T cell receptor beta chains below, sequenced in a study of early T cells in non-severe SARS-CoV-2 infection. Each CDR3 protein is one row after TCRdb ran MiXCR on the 5' RACE reads. The data hold approximately 110,000 distinct CDR3 sequences, with just under 15% observed a single time. The sample comprised whole blood. Every receptor here comes from an adult who was a healthcare worker with PCR-confirmed SARS-CoV-2 infection or an uninfected control (not recorded which).

This clonotype was observed a few times. The chain links TRBV5-1 to TRBJ1-1; D is uncertain. CDR3 length: 15 residues. V dropped 0 bases and J dropped 1 base, with 10 bases sitting between them. The germline CDR1 and CDR2 sequences are SGHRS and YFSETQ. CDR3 protein: CASSLVAVGNTEAFF. In nucleotides, the CDR3 is TGCGCCAGCAGCTTGGTTGCGGTCGGGAACACTGAAGCTTTCTTT.

The rearrangement uses TRBV5-1 and TRBJ1-2; tentatively, D is TRBD1 (6 bases). The CDR3 loop spans 14 amino acids. Deletions cut 4 bases from V and 4 bases from J, with 14 bases between. The germline V gene encodes CDR1 SGHRS and CDR2 YFSETQ. CDR3 sequence reads: CASSELPDSYGYTF. The CDR3 DNA follows: TGCGCCAGCAGCGAACTCCCGGACAGCTATGGCTACACCTTC.

This clonotype has just a few counts. The chain recombines TRBV20-1 with TRBJ2-3, with D hard to call. The germline V gene encodes CDR1 DFQATT and CDR2 SNEGSKA (reference sequence). Deletions cut 0 bases from V and 2 bases from J, with 12 bases between. The CDR3 spans 15 residues. The CDR3 loop reads CSARDRATPTDTQYF. The CDR3 DNA reads as TGCAGTGCTAGAGATCGGGCCACCCCCACAGATACGCAGTATTTT.